The 32 T cell receptor beta chains in this list originate from one sample, sequenced in a study of T cells in Graves' hyperthyroidism and ophthalmopathy (dated 2019 in TCRdb). Library generation was performed with multiplex PCR. Data came from an Illumina HiSeq 2000. TCR beta CDR3 regions were amplified from RNA transcripts. A first-round RT-PCR of the TCR CDR3 used the HTBI primer set with the Qiagen OneStep RT-PCR kit. TCRdb reworked the public reads: Q25 trimming with fastp, MiXCR clone assembly, productive beta chains retained. One record per CDR3 amino acid sequence lists the most common genes and DNA. Across this sample there are around 420,000 distinct CDR3 sequences, with about 13% seen only once. The ten most abundant clones make up more than 4.5% of the sample. The sample comprised blood. Receptor source: a woman aged 18-35 years with Graves' hyperthyroidism.

This clonotype has ten or more counts. J is TRBJ2-7 and V is TRBV30; 9 bases match TRBD2. The CDR3 consists of 14 residues. Looked up from germline, CDR1 is GTSNPN and CDR2 is SVGIG (reference sequence). The V and J ends lost 2 bases and 5 bases, in that order; junction bases with no gene match: 7. The CDR3, as DNA: TGTGCCTGGAGTAAACCGGGACTAGCCCACGAGCAGTACTTC. This codes for CAWSKPGLAHEQYF.

This clonotype was detected many times. V gene TRBV2 combines with J gene TRBJ2-5; D is undetermined. CDR1 and CDR2 (germline): SNHLY, FYNNEI. The CDR3 has 12 residues. Between the trimmed V and J ends, which lost 11 bases and 5 bases, there was a span of 15 bases. CDR3 DNA sequence: TGTGCCGGCTTAAGCCCAGCGGAGACCCAGTACTTC. It yields the protein CAGLSPAETQYF.

There are many counts of this clonotype. The V gene is TRBV6-5, the J gene TRBJ2-7, with D hard to call. The CDR3 has 12 amino acids. The ends were cut back, 0 bases at V and 3 bases at J, with 3 bases in the middle. Per the germline V gene, CDR1 is MNHEY and CDR2 is SVGAGI. In DNA form, the CDR3 reads TGTGCCAGCAGTTACTCGAGCTACGAGCAGTACTTC. Translated, it gives CASSYSSYEQYF.

This clonotype appeared many times. The rearrangement links TRBV11-2 to TRBJ2-5; D is possibly TRBD2 (5 bases). V was clipped by 5 bases and J by 5 bases, with 15 bases between them. The germline V gene has CDR1 SGHAT and CDR2 FQNNGV. The length of the CDR3 is 14 residues. CDR3 bases: TGTGCCAGCAGCCCCCGCCGAGGGCTTGAGACCCAGTACTTC. Translated: CASSPRRGLETQYF.

This clonotype was counted at least ten times. The V call is TRBV6-2 or TRBV6-3, the J call TRBJ2-7; D uncertain. Trimming cost V 7 bases and J 0 bases, with 13 bases left between them. In germline, CDR1 is MNHEY, CDR2 SVGEGT. This CDR3 spans 14 amino acids. The CDR3 protein is CASKSWVDSYEQYF. The CDR3 nucleotides are TGTGCCAGCAAGTCGTGGGTGGACTCCTACGAGCAGTACTTC.

The CDR3 region has the DNA TGTGCCAGTAGTATGGTAGCGGGAGGTCTTTACGAGCAGTACTTC. Translating it yields CASSMVAGGLYEQYF. The chain recombines TRBV19 with TRBJ2-7, with 10 bases aligning to TRBD2. CDR1 LNHDA and CDR2 SQIVND come from the germline V gene (reference sequence). There are 15 residues in the CDR3. The V segment lost 3 bases and the J segment 4 bases; nucleotides outside the gene matches: 6.

This clonotype occurred many times. The rearrangement uses TRBV20-1 and TRBJ1-1; D remains unclear. Germline CDR1 DFQATT, CDR2 SNEGSKA (reference sequence). V lost 5 bases to trimming and J lost 0 bases, with 10 bases between them. The CDR3 is 13 amino acids. In nucleotides, the CDR3 is TGCAGTGCTGTTTACATGTTGAACACTGAAGCTTTCTTT. Protein sequence: CSAVYMLNTEAFF.

This clonotype was detected once. The J gene is TRBJ1-3, the V gene TRBV9; unclear D gene. The ends were cut back, 0 bases at V and 10 bases at J, with 11 bases in the middle. Germline V gives CDR1 SGDLS, CDR2 YYNGEE. The CDR3 extends over 13 amino acids. The CDR3 sequence: CASSVENRGTIYF. The CDR3 nucleotides read TGTGCCAGCAGCGTAGAAAACAGAGGGACCATATATTTT.

There are many counts of this clonotype. This chain links TRBV6-5 with TRBJ2-2; 8 nucleotides line up with TRBD1. CDR1 is MNHEY, CDR2 SVGAGI, per germline. CDR3 length: 14 amino acids. V gave up 2 bases and J gave up 6 bases; unmatched junction bases: 2. CDR3: CASSYPTGAGELFF. In DNA, the CDR3 is TGTGCCAGCAGTTACCCGACAGGGGCCGGGGAGCTGTTTTTT.

Many counts were recorded for this clonotype. The genes are TRBV2 and TRBJ2-7, with D possibly TRBD1 on 6 matching bases. V lost 2 bases, J lost 1 base, and 9 bases lay in between. CDR1 and CDR2 (germline): SNHLY, FYNNEI. The CDR3 contains 14 residues. CDR3 nucleotides: TGTGCCAGCAGTGAATTTAGGGGGTCCTACGAGCAGTACTTC. Translating it yields CASSEFRGSYEQYF.

This clonotype appeared many times. V gene TRBV28 combines with J gene TRBJ1-2; D is uncertain. Germline-derived CDR1 and CDR2 are MDHEN and SYDVKM. V was clipped by 5 bases and J by 8 bases, with 18 bases between them. The length of the CDR3 is 14 residues. In DNA, the CDR3 is TGTGCCAGCAGTCTGATACAAGGAAAGCAGGGCTACACCTTC. It specifies CASSLIQGKQGYTF.

The sample holds a few counts of this clonotype. The V call is TRBV18, the J call TRBJ2-7; D gene ambiguous. This CDR3 region has 14 residues. Germline loops: CDR1 KGHSH, CDR2 LQKENI. Trimming shortened V by 2 bases and J by 2 bases, and 10 bases separated the two germline ends. As DNA, the CDR3 is TGTGCCAGCTCACCAGACGCCAGCCCCTACGAGCAGTACTTC. Amino acid sequence: CASSPDASPYEQYF.

As concerns this clonotype: With a much larger clone just one base away, this may be a read error. The chain links TRBV6-5 to TRBJ2-1, with TRBD1 matching 11 bases. CDR3 size: 16 residues. CDR1 MNHEY and CDR2 SVGAGI come from the germline V gene. V lost 0 bases and J lost 10; bases outside the gene matches: 8. The CDR3 here is CASSYSRGQGAYEQFF. In DNA, the CDR3 is TGTGCCAGCAGTTACTCGCGAGGACAGGGGGCCTACGAGCAGTTCTTC.

The J gene is TRBJ1-5, the V gene TRBV27; tentatively, D is TRBD1 (5 bases). This CDR3 comprises 16 residues. The germline V gene has CDR1 MNHEY and CDR2 SMNVEV (reference sequence). V shed 5 bases and J shed 4 bases, with 18 bases lying between them. The CDR3 sequence: CASSPRARITNQPQHF. The CDR3, as DNA: TGTGCCAGCAGTCCCAGGGCCCGAATAACTAATCAGCCCCAGCATTTT.

This clonotype was counted ten times or more. V and J are TRBV27 and TRBJ2-1, with 8 bases identical to TRBD2. The germline V gene has CDR1 MNHEY and CDR2 SMNVEV (reference sequence). The J segment lost 4 bases and the V segment lost 2 bases, leaving 7 bases of the junction unmatched. The CDR3 is 16 amino acids. The CDR3 DNA sequence: TGTGCCAGCAGTTTAGACAGCGGGAGACTTTACAATGAGCAGTTCTTC. Encoded protein: CASSLDSGRLYNEQFF.

At least ten counts were recorded for this clonotype. The chain combines TRBV9 with TRBJ2-2; a weak D match, TRBD1 (7 bases). The CDR3 is made up of 18 amino acids. CDR1 SGDLS and CDR2 YYNGEE come from the germline V gene. V lost 2 bases and J lost 0, with 17 bases in between. The CDR3 sequence: CASSVYRGTVSNTGELFF. As DNA, the CDR3 is TGTGCCAGCAGCGTCTACCGGGGGACAGTTTCGAACACCGGGGAGCTGTTTTTT.

Many counts were recorded for this clonotype. V gene TRBV7-3 combines with J gene TRBJ2-3; the D call may be TRBD1 or TRBD2 (6 bases each). The germline V gene has CDR1 SGHTA and CDR2 FQGTGA. The germline V and J ends were trimmed by 4 bases and 3 bases, with 11 bases remaining between them. The CDR3 contains 14 residues. As DNA, the CDR3 is TGTGCCAGCAGCTCGAGAGGGGGGACAGATACGCAGTATTTT. Amino acids: CASSSRGGTDTQYF. The full variable domain, rest sourced from reference TRBV7-3 and TRBJ2-3, is GAGVSQTPSNKVTEKGKYVELRCDPISGHTALYWYRQSLGQGPEFLIYFQGTGAADDSGLPNDRFFAVRPEGSVSTLKIQRTERGDSAVYLCASSSRGGTDTQYFGPGTRLTVL.

In its sample, this clonotype was seen many times. V and J are TRBV18 and TRBJ1-1, with D hard to call. V lost 5 bases, J lost 1 base, and 20 bases lay in between. The CDR3 sequence is 17 residues long. Germline loops: CDR1 KGHSH, CDR2 LQKENI. Here the CDR3 reads CASSVGGTLIENTEAFF. CDR3 nucleotide sequence: TGTGCCAGCTCAGTCGGTGGAACCTTGATAGAGAACACTGAAGCTTTCTTT.

This chain uses TRBV29-1 with TRBJ1-1; the D is unclear. There are 13 residues in the CDR3. The V gene lost 4 bases and the J gene lost 7 bases, with 16 bases spanning the gap. CDR1 SQVTM and CDR2 ANQGSEA come from the germline V gene. CDR3 in DNA: TGCAGCGTTGTCCCGAAGGGAGGGTTTGAAGCTTTCTTT. This encodes CSVVPKGGFEAFF.

This clonotype was recorded many times. The chain couples TRBV28 to TRBJ2-7; D not resolved. Germline V lookup: CDR1 MDHEN, CDR2 SYDVKM. The CDR3 extends over 13 amino acids. V was cut by 6 bases and J by 4 bases, with 13 bases left in between. The CDR3 reads CASSPAGWYEQYF. The CDR3 DNA reads as TGTGCCAGCAGCCCTGCTGGTTGGTACGAGCAGTACTTC.

This clonotype was recorded at least ten times. The chain combines TRBV6-1 with TRBJ2-5, with 7 bases aligning to TRBD1. J was trimmed by 5 bases and V by 5 bases; bases with no gene match: 8. The CDR3 has 14 amino acids. The germline CDR1 and CDR2 sequences are MNHNS and SASEGT. This chain's CDR3 is CASSTLGGEETQYF. The CDR3 DNA reads TGTGCCAGCAGTACTCTAGGGGGCGAGGAGACCCAGTACTTC.

This clonotype has just a few counts. The rearrangement links TRBV29-1 to TRBJ1-4; maybe TRBD1 (5 bases). The germline CDR1 and CDR2 sequences are SQVTM and ANQGSEA. V lost 3 bases and J lost 8, with 13 bases in between. This CDR3 is 13 amino acids long. CDR3 nucleotides: TGCAGCGTTGAGAGGGGAATTGGCGAAAAACTGTTTTTT. Amino acid sequence: CSVERGIGEKLFF.

The chain links TRBV19 to TRBJ2-1; D may be TRBD1 (6 bases). CDR3 length: 14 amino acids. Trimming removed 10 bases from V and 3 bases from J, with 16 bases in between. Germline loops: CDR1 LNHDA, CDR2 SQIVND (reference sequence). Written as DNA, the CDR3 is TGTGCCACAAAAGGACAGACAAACTACAATGAGCAGTTCTTC. This encodes CATKGQTNYNEQFF.

This clonotype was counted many times. The V gene is TRBV20-1, the J gene TRBJ2-3; 9 nucleotides align to TRBD2. This CDR3 comprises 14 residues. V shed 3 bases and J 1 base; nucleotides not matched to a gene: 2. Germline values: CDR1 DFQATT, CDR2 SNEGSKA (reference sequence). The DNA for the CDR3 is TGCAGTGCTAGTAGGACTAGCGGCACAGATACGCAGTATTTT. As protein: CSASRTSGTDTQYF.

This clonotype came up many times. The chain recombines TRBV20-1 with TRBJ2-1, with a weak D call TRBD2 (5 bases). This CDR3 region has 12 residues. The germline V gene encodes CDR1 DFQATT and CDR2 SNEGSKA (reference sequence). The germline V and J ends were trimmed by 4 bases and 8 bases, with 12 bases remaining between them. DNA of the CDR3: TGCAGTGCTACATTACTAGAAGATGAGCAGTTCTTC. It yields the protein CSATLLEDEQFF.

About this clonotype: A read error is possible here, since a much larger clone lies one base away. The rearrangement uses TRBV6-9 and TRBJ2-2, with no clear D. V gave up 3 bases and J gave up 6 bases, with 17 bases separating them. Germline CDR1 MNHGY, CDR2 SVAAGI. The CDR3 sequence is 16 residues long. CDR3 bases: TGTGCCAGCAGTTACAGTCCAGGTGGAGAGGCCGGGGAGCTGTTTTTT. Encoded protein: CASSYSPGGEAGELFF.

This clonotype appeared a few times. This chain connects TRBV6-1 to TRBJ1-5; maybe TRBD1 (6 bases). Between the trimmed V and J ends, which lost 6 bases and 5 bases, there was a span of 26 bases. The CDR3 extends over 18 amino acids. From germline, CDR1 is MNHNS and CDR2 SASEGT. Here the CDR3 reads CASRTLGTPEGPYQPQHF. Written as DNA, the CDR3 is TGTGCCAGCAGGACCCTGGGGACACCTGAAGGGCCCTATCAGCCCCAGCATTTT.

This clonotype has a count of ten or more. V usage is TRBV27 and J usage is TRBJ2-7; tentatively, D is TRBD1 (6 bases). The CDR3 has 12 amino acids. V gave up 8 bases and J gave up 0 bases, with 8 bases separating them. CDR1 is MNHEY, CDR2 SMNVEV, per germline (reference sequence). DNA for the CDR3: TGTGCCAGCCGGGACATCTCCTACGAGCAGTACTTC. Its translation is CASRDISYEQYF.

The sample holds many counts of this clonotype. This rearrangement joins TRBV10-3 to TRBJ1-1; 9 bases are shared with TRBD1. The CDR3 runs to 14 residues. Germline-derived CDR1 and CDR2 are ENHRY and SYGVKD. Germline trimming cut 6 bases from V and 3 bases from J; bases unmatched to any gene: 5. Here the CDR3 reads CAIRSGTGHTEAFF. Here the CDR3 DNA reads TGTGCCATCAGATCCGGGACAGGGCACACTGAAGCTTTCTTT.

This clonotype showed up many times. CDR3 DNA sequence: TGTGCCAGCAGTCAACTAGCGGGACCGCAAGAGACCCAGTACTTC. Its protein is CASSQLAGPQETQYF. V is TRBV2 and J is TRBJ2-5; 10 bases agree with TRBD2. This CDR3 has 15 residues. Germline trimming cut 5 bases from V and 2 bases from J; bases unmatched to any gene: 5. Germline V gene lookup returns CDR1 SNHLY and CDR2 FYNNEI.

This sequence joins TRBV5-1 and TRBJ2-3; tentatively, D is TRBD1 (6 bases). Germline CDR1 is SGHRS and CDR2 is YFSETQ. The CDR3 has 15 amino acids. The ends were cut back, 1 base at V and 3 bases at J, with 12 bases in the middle. This CDR3 is CASSLTGWRTDTQYF. Here the CDR3 DNA reads TGCGCCAGCAGCTTGACAGGGTGGAGGACAGATACGCAGTATTTT.

This clonotype was counted ten times or more. In DNA form, the CDR3 reads TGCAGTGCCCCGGACAGGGTCCTTGACGAGCAGTACTTC. This codes for CSAPDRVLDEQYF. The rearrangement joins TRBV20-1 to TRBJ2-7; TRBD1 matches at 8 bases. Germline V gene sequence: CDR1 DFQATT, CDR2 SNEGSKA (reference sequence). The CDR3 extends over 13 amino acids. V dropped 6 bases and J dropped 5; count of bases not matched to a gene: 9.